Given below is one T cell receptor beta chain in context. This sample is drawn from a study of long-term antiretroviral therapy in people with HIV. CDR3 size: 12 residues. V was pared by 7 bases and J by 3 bases, with 10 bases between. The germline CDR1 and CDR2 sequences are SGHTA and FQGNSA. A v3.0 immunoSEQ assay was performed at survey level. The protocol was immunoSEQ multiplex PCR, while the TCRdb copy is restricted to in-frame clones and leaves out a portion. The sample holds around 26,000 clones, around three quarters seen once. Specimen: unsorted PBMCs, collected 1.2 years after starting antiretroviral therapy. The chain recombines TRBV7-2 with TRBJ2-7, with no clear D. This TCR derives from a woman aged 40 to 50 with HIV. The DNA for the CDR3 is TGTGCCAGCACCCACTCGGACTACGAGCAGTACTTC. It translates to CASTHSDYEQYF. The full variable domain, with the rest looked up from reference TRBV7-2 and TRBJ2-7, is GAGVSQSPSNKVTEKGKDVELRCDPISGHTALYWYRQSLGQGLEFLIYFQGNSAPDKSGLPSDRFSAERTGGSVSTLTIQRTQQEDSAVYLCASTHSDYEQYFGPGTRLTVT.